This T cell receptor (beta chain) was sequenced in a study of Graves' ophthalmopathy and Graves' hyperthyroidism. In the case of this clonotype: The antigen remains unidentified.

Amplification of the TCR beta CDR3 regions used RNA transcripts (as template). Following a first-round RT-PCR that used HTBI primers, a second-round multiplex PCR was carried out. TCRdb analysed the multiplex PCR reads with MiXCR anew, one entry per CDR3 protein. Of 580,000 or so distinct CDR3 sequences listed, under 45% are singletons. CDR3 length: 15 amino acids. Trimming cost V 10 bases and J 3 bases, with 21 bases left between them. CDR1 is ENHRY, CDR2 SYGVKD, per germline. Findings of the study overall: Blood also harbored most expanded thyroid clonotypes above 0.001 frequency.

The chain has TRBV10-3 and TRBJ1-1; D remains unclear. The sample consisted of peripheral blood or thyroid tissue (not recorded which). The origin of this receptor is an adult man with Graves' hyperthyroidism. CDR3 loop: CASSPSFGVDTEAFF. CDR3 DNA sequence: TGTGCCAGCTCGCCGTCGTTTGGGGTGGACACTGAAGCTTTCTTT.